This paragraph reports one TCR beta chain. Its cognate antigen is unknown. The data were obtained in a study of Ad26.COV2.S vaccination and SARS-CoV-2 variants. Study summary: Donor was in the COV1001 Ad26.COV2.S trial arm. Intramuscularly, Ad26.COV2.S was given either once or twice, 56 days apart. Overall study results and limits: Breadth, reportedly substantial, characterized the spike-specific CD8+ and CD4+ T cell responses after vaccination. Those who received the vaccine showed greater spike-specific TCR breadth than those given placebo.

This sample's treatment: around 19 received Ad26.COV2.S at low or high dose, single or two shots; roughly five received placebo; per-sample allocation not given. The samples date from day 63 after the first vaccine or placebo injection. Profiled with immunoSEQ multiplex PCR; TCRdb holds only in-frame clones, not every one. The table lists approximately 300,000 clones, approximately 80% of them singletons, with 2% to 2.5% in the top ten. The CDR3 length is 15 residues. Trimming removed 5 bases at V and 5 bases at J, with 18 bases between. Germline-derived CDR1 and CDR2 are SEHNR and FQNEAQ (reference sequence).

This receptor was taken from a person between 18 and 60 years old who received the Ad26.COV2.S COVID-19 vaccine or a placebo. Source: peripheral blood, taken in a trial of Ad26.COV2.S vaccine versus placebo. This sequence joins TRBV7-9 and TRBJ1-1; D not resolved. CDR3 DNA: TGTGCCAGCAGCCCACGAACCGGGGAGAGGACTGAAGCTTTCTTT. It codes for CASSPRTGERTEAFF.